Sequencing of this TCR beta chain was carried out in a study of shared clonotypes between healthy human individuals. Study-wide results and limits: Generally, estimated richness proved larger in naive subsets than it did in memory subsets.

The V segment lost 1 base and the J segment 3 bases; nucleotides outside the gene matches: 6. Germline V lookup: CDR1 LNHDA, CDR2 SQIVND (reference sequence). This CDR3 has 16 amino acids. Sequenced by immunoSEQ multiplex PCR; TCRdb stores in-frame clones only, minus some. The sample contains over 2,000,000 clones, about 94% of which appear only once. Naivety among CD8 cells was defined by CD45RO negativity and positive CCR7 selection, thereby excluding terminally differentiated effector memory CD45RA+ cells. About this clone: Its specificity is unknown.

This chain links TRBV19 with TRBJ2-7; TRBD1 aligns across 10 bases. The sequence was obtained from a man between 18 and 35 years old in good health. Some clones in this sample may be carry-over from other donors' samples. Sequences were obtained from naive CD8+ T cells from PBMCs. The CDR3 sequence is CASSIGGTGADYEQYF. CDR3 DNA sequence: TGTGCCAGTAGTATAGGGGGGACAGGGGCAGACTACGAGCAGTACTTC.